This T cell receptor beta chain originates from a study of shared clonotypes between healthy human individuals. Deep-level assay runs were performed. Genomic DNA belonging to each subset was distributed in equal measure over several immunoSEQ plates. Sequenced by immunoSEQ multiplex PCR; TCRdb stores in-frame clones only, minus some. Of roughly 640,000 clones in the sample, around 67% were seen once. V was pared by 0 bases and J by 4 bases, with 10 bases of the junction left unmatched. The CDR3 has 17 amino acids. Germline V gene sequence: CDR1 SGHRS, CDR2 YFSETQ. The sequence was collected from a woman aged 25 to 45 in good health. Material: memory CD4+ T cells sorted from blood. Subset given: CD45RA-negative fraction. The chain is built from TRBV5-1 and TRBJ2-1, with TRBD2 identical over 7 bases. CDR3 nucleotides: TGCGCCAGCAGCTTGGGGGGAGGGTCACAACTGTACAATGAGCAGTTCTTC. Translated: CASSLGGGSQLYNEQFF.